The present T cell receptor (beta chain) was sequenced within a study of a mutant IDH1 vaccine in newly diagnosed glioma. About the research overall: Pretreatment consisted of radiotherapy, temozolomide, or both, with most receiving both. It was at week 35 that visit V12 occurred, and at week 47 that visit V13 did. Study-wide findings and caveats: Pseudoprogression appeared independent of alterations in top peripheral clonotypes.

Comments on this clone: The antigen is undetermined.

The ends were cut back, 3 bases at V and 5 bases at J, with 9 bases in the middle. This CDR3 contains 12 residues. Germline values: CDR1 SGDLS, CDR2 YYNGEE. As to time point: week 47, end of study. The study gave 300 ug of mutant IDH1 20-mer peptide per vaccine dose, with topical imiquimod. Method: immunoSEQ multiplex PCR; TCRdb's copy keeps in-frame clones and lacks some. The table lists fewer than 15,000 clones, around three quarters of them singletons. V gene TRBV9 combines with J gene TRBJ2-7; D tentatively reads TRBD1 or TRBD2 (5 bases each). Material: PBMCs, obtained from a glioma patient whose treatment included an IDH1 peptide vaccine. The clonotype originates from a woman aged 40-49 years with glioma. CDR3: CASSGRGDEQYF. The CDR3 DNA is TGTGCCAGCAGCGGGAGAGGGGACGAGCAGTACTTC. Together with reference TRBV9 and TRBJ2-7, the CDR3 gives the full variable domain: DSGVTQTPKHLITATGQRVTLRCSPRSGDLSVYWYQQSLDQGLQFLIQYYNGEERAKGNILERFSAQQFPDLHSELNLSSLELGDSALYFCASSGRGDEQYFGPGTRLTVT.